Following are 21 T cell receptor beta chains from one sample sequenced in a study of siplizumab effects on memory and regulatory T cells (dated by TCRdb to between 2018 and 2020). Library method: the immunoSEQ multiplex PCR assay. TCRdb holds this immuneACCESS table with in-frame rearrangements only. Some clones are missing; in checked studies, unresolved V genes explain under half, and the rest has no known cause. The sample contains tens of thousands of clones, 87% of them found a single time. The ten largest clones capture around 1.6% of the sample. The specimen sequenced was Tregs sorted from blood. Every receptor here comes from a human donor in good health.

This chain uses TRBV27 with TRBJ2-5, with D perhaps matching TRBD1 (6 bases). The V gene lost 0 bases and the J gene lost 5 bases, with 22 bases spanning the gap. Germline CDR1 MNHEY, CDR2 SMNVEV (reference sequence). The CDR3 contains 18 residues. This chain's CDR3 is CASSLSGERGTPWETQYF. CDR3 DNA sequence: TGTGCCAGCAGTTTATCTGGTGAGAGGGGGACCCCGTGGGAGACCCAGTACTTC.

This clone has only one observation. The chain is built from TRBV7-8 and TRBJ2-3, with D maybe TRBD1 (6 bases). Germline V CDR1 and CDR2: SGHVS, FQNEAQ. The length of the CDR3 is 14 residues. The ends were cut back, 2 bases at V and 5 bases at J, with 11 bases in the middle. CDR3 bases: TGTGCCAGCAGCTTATACAGGGCTGGAGATACGCAGTATTTT. It yields the protein CASSLYRAGDTQYF.

This chain joins TRBV7-9 and TRBJ2-3, with TRBD2 matching over 8 bases. The CDR3 has 14 amino acids. With 6 bases clipped from V and 6 bases from J, the junction kept 8 bases outside the gene matches. Germline loops: CDR1 SEHNR, CDR2 FQNEAQ (reference sequence). CDR3 loop: CASRGTRISDTQYF. Written as DNA, the CDR3 is TGTGCCAGCAGAGGGACTAGAATTTCCGATACGCAGTATTTT.

This chain uses TRBV28 with TRBJ2-2; a possible D gene is TRBD1 (6 bases). Germline V CDR1 and CDR2: MDHEN, SYDVKM. V was trimmed by 7 bases and J by 3 bases, leaving 12 bases between them. The CDR3 is 14 residues long. The CDR3 DNA sequence: TGTGCCAGCAAGCAGTACAGGGACACCGGGGAGCTGTTTTTT. It codes for CASKQYRDTGELFF. Supplemented by reference TRBV28 and TRBJ2-2, the full variable domain reads DVKVTQSSRYLVKRTGEKVFLECVQDMDHENMFWYRQDPGLGLRLIYFSYDVKMKEKGDIPEGYSVSREKKERFSLILESASTNQTSMYLCASKQYRDTGELFFGEGSRLTVL.

This rearrangement joins TRBV18 to TRBJ1-1; 7 nucleotides line up with TRBD1. V gave up 3 bases and J gave up 11 bases; unmatched junction bases: 12. The CDR3 runs to 14 residues. The germline V gene has CDR1 KGHSH and CDR2 LQKENI. CDR3 protein: CASSPLMGGTDAFF. For the CDR3, the DNA is TGTGCCAGCTCACCCTTAATGGGGGGGACAGACGCTTTCTTT.

J is TRBJ1-6 and V is TRBV9; D ambiguous. Germline lookup yields CDR1 SGDLS and CDR2 YYNGEE. CDR3 length: 16 residues. V lost 0 bases, J lost 0 bases, and 7 bases lay in between. Written as DNA, the CDR3 is TGTGCCAGCAGCGTAGGAGGGAACTCCTATAATTCACCCCTCCACTTT. The encoded protein is CASSVGGNSYNSPLHF.

The chain links TRBV5-1 to TRBJ2-1, with D unresolved. V was cut by 1 base and J by 3 bases, with 5 bases left in between. Germline values: CDR1 SGHRS, CDR2 YFSETQ. The CDR3 covers 13 residues. CDR3: CASSLLNYNEQFF. As DNA, the CDR3 is TGCGCCAGCAGCTTGCTAAACTACAATGAGCAGTTCTTC. Filled out from reference TRBV5-1 and TRBJ2-1, the complete variable domain reads KAGVTQTPRYLIKTRGQQVTLSCSPISGHRSVSWYQQTPGQGLQFLFEYFSETQRNKGNFPGRFSGRQFSNSRSEMNVSTLELGDSALYLCASSLLNYNEQFFGPGTRLTVL.

The chain recombines TRBV9 with TRBJ2-3; D may be TRBD2 (5 bases). The CDR3 sequence is 15 residues long. Germline lookup yields CDR1 SGDLS and CDR2 YYNGEE. With 4 bases removed from V and 5 bases from J, the gap between germline ends came to 17 bases. The DNA for the CDR3 is TGTGCCAGCAGCTTAGGACTTACCTCCGGAGATACGCAGTATTTT. Amino acids: CASSLGLTSGDTQYF. Using reference TRBV9 and TRBJ2-3 for the parts outside the CDR3, the full variable domain is DSGVTQTPKHLITATGQRVTLRCSPRSGDLSVYWYQQSLDQGLQFLIQYYNGEERAKGNILERFSAQQFPDLHSELNLSSLELGDSALYFCASSLGLTSGDTQYFGPGTRLTVL.

The rearrangement uses TRBV12-5 and TRBJ2-2; D is unclear. Germline assignment: CDR1 LGHNT and CDR2 FRNRAP. The CDR3 covers 14 residues. V lost 0 bases to trimming and J lost 0 bases, with 2 bases between them. DNA of the CDR3: TGTGCTAGTGGTTTGGTACCGAACACCGGGGAGCTGTTTTTT. Encoded protein: CASGLVPNTGELFF.

V usage is TRBV6-5 and J usage is TRBJ2-7; the match to TRBD2 covers 7 bases. Germline values: CDR1 MNHEY, CDR2 SVGAGI. With V trimmed by 2 bases and J by 0 bases, 4 bases remained unmatched. The CDR3 totals 15 residues. The CDR3 sequence: CASSYKAGSSYEQYF. For the CDR3, the DNA is TGTGCCAGCAGTTACAAAGCGGGGAGCTCCTACGAGCAGTACTTC.

The gene calls are TRBV7-9 and TRBJ1-2; no clear D. Trimming stripped 5 bases from V and 6 bases from J, with 13 bases between. The CDR3 sequence is 13 residues long. Germline V gene sequence: CDR1 SEHNR, CDR2 FQNEAQ (reference sequence). The CDR3 is CASSTIGPHGYTF. The CDR3 nucleotides read TGTGCCAGCAGCACCATTGGACCGCATGGCTACACCTTC.

V usage is TRBV29-1 and J usage is TRBJ1-3; no clear D. Trimming stripped 8 bases from V and 0 bases from J, with 14 bases between. Per the germline V gene, CDR1 is SQVTM and CDR2 is ANQGSEA. The CDR3 is made up of 14 amino acids. The CDR3 loop reads CSMSTATSGNTIYF. CDR3 sequence (DNA): TGCAGCATGTCGACGGCCACCTCTGGAAACACCATATATTTT.

This clone was picked up a small number of times. The chain carries TRBV4-3 and TRBJ1-5; D unresolved. This CDR3 is 13 amino acids long. The germline CDR1 and CDR2 sequences are LGHNA and YSLEER. V was clipped by 0 bases and J by 6 bases, with 6 bases between them. The CDR3 DNA is TGCGCCAGCAGCCAAGATCTGGGTCAGCCCCAGCATTTT. This encodes CASSQDLGQPQHF.

The chain couples TRBV27 to TRBJ2-6; D possibly corresponds to TRBD1 (6 bases). The V gene's germline CDR1 is MNHEY and CDR2 SMNVEV (reference sequence). Trimming left V 5 bases short and J 3 bases short, with 14 bases between. This CDR3 region has 16 residues. This CDR3 reads CASSISRGFGANVLTF. The CDR3 nucleotides are TGTGCCAGCAGTATCTCCAGGGGCTTTGGGGCCAACGTCCTGACTTTC. Combining the CDR3 with reference TRBV27 and TRBJ2-6 gives the whole variable domain EAQVTQNPRYLITVTGKKLTVTCSQNMNHEYMSWYRQDPGLGLRQIYYSMNVEVTDKGDVPEGYKVSRKEKRNFPLILESPSPNQTSLYFCASSISRGFGANVLTFGAGSRLTVL.

The chain links TRBV7-8 to TRBJ1-4; 9 positions agree with TRBD1. Per germline, CDR1 SGHVS and CDR2 FQNEAQ. This CDR3 contains 14 residues. Trimming removed 6 bases from V and 3 bases from J; junction bases left unmatched: 2. The CDR3 nucleotides are TGTGCCAGCAGACGGACAGGGGCTAATGAAAAACTGTTTTTT. Amino acid sequence: CASRRTGANEKLFF.

This clone has only a few counts. The rearrangement links TRBV6-6 to TRBJ2-3; 7 nucleotides agree with TRBD1. This CDR3 region has 14 residues. Germline assignment: CDR1 MNHNY and CDR2 SVGAGI (reference sequence). V was clipped by 4 bases and J by 6 bases; unmatched bases: 7. The CDR3 DNA is TGTGCCAGCAGTTTACGACAGGGTGGGGATACGCAGTATTTT. Translating gives CASSLRQGGDTQYF.

This sequence joins TRBV28 and TRBJ1-2; D gene ambiguous. Trimming removed 2 bases at V and 0 bases at J, with 7 bases between. The CDR3 has 14 residues. The V gene's germline CDR1 is MDHEN and CDR2 SYDVKM. The CDR3 loop is CASSLPGANYGYTF. DNA of the CDR3: TGTGCCAGCAGTTTACCAGGCGCTAACTATGGCTACACCTTC.

The rearrangement joins TRBV30 to TRBJ1-2, with 8 bases lining up with TRBD1. V shed 0 bases, J shed 6 bases, and the junction held 6 bases outside the gene matches. This CDR3 spans 14 amino acids. The germline V gene encodes CDR1 GTSNPN and CDR2 SVGIG (reference sequence). CDR3 DNA: TGTGCCTGGAGTGTACGTTTACAGGGGGATGGCTACACCTTC. Translating it yields CAWSVRLQGDGYTF. Full variable domain (outside the CDR3, taken from reference TRBV30 and TRBJ1-2): SQTIHQWPATLVQPVGSPLSLECTVEGTSNPNLYWYRQAAGRGLQLLFYSVGIGQISSEVPQNLSASRPQDRQFILSSKKLLLSDSGFYLCAWSVRLQGDGYTFGSGTRLTVV.

The chain couples TRBV4-3 to TRBJ2-7; perhaps TRBD2 as D (5 bases). Germline V lookup: CDR1 LGHNA, CDR2 YSLEER. V was clipped by 4 bases and J by 7 bases, with 17 bases between them. The CDR3 is 14 amino acids. CDR3 in DNA: TGCGCCAGCAGCCTTGTGACGGGGATTGGTGAGCAGTACTTC. Its protein product is CASSLVTGIGEQYF.

V usage is TRBV18 and J usage is TRBJ2-2; D is perhaps TRBD1 or TRBD2 (5 bases each). Germline loops: CDR1 KGHSH, CDR2 LQKENI. The CDR3 spans 15 residues. The ends were cut back, 3 bases at V and 3 bases at J, with 11 bases in the middle. The DNA of the CDR3 is TGTGCCAGCTCACCCGGCAGGGAGTACACCGGGGAGCTGTTTTTT. It yields the protein CASSPGREYTGELFF. Looking up the rest from reference TRBV18 and TRBJ2-2 gives the full variable domain: NAGVMQNPRHLVRRRGQEARLRCSPMKGHSHVYWYRQLPEEGLKFMVYLQKENIIDESGMPKERFSAEFPKEGPSILRIQQVVRGDSAAYFCASSPGREYTGELFFGEGSRLTVL.

This chain joins TRBV11-2 and TRBJ1-5; no clear D. This CDR3 has 14 amino acids. V lost 3 bases to trimming and J lost 0 bases, with 6 bases between them. Germline values: CDR1 SGHAT, CDR2 FQNNGV. DNA of the CDR3: TGTGCCAGCAGCTTTCATCCTAGCAATCAGCCCCAGCATTTT. Its protein product is CASSFHPSNQPQHF.